This is a list of T cell receptor beta chains from one sample in a study of T cells after posttransplantation cyclophosphamide. The repertoire was sequenced with immunoSEQ multiplex PCR; TCRdb's copy has only in-frame clones and lacks some. The table lists some 20,000 clones, 95% to 98% of them singletons. The material sequenced was naive CD4+ T cells sorted from PBMCs. All receptors derive from a middle-aged man in good health, CMV-negative, and a related stem cell transplant donor. CDR3s include the opening cysteine and the closing phenylalanine or tryptophan. A D gene is named only where the DNA matches it firmly. Only part of the rows carry a size: once, few, many, or a class if the clone is expanded.

j_gene | v_gene | d_gene | abundance | CDR3nt | CDR3aa
TRBJ2-3 | TRBV7-9 | . | . | TGTGCCAGCAGCCTGGGACTTGACACAGATACGCAGTATTTT | CASSLGLDTDTQYF
TRBJ2-6 | TRBV27 | . | once | TGTGCCAGCAGTCCCTACGTAGACTCTGGGGCCAACGTCCTGACTTTC | CASSPYVDSGANVLTF
TRBJ2-1 | TRBV5-4 | . | . | TGTGCCAGCAGCGCGACGGGACTGGAAGTCTACTTAACCTACAATGAGCAGTTCTTC | CASSATGLEVYLTYNEQFF
TRBJ2-1 | TRBV15 | TRBD2 | . | TGTGCCACCAGCGCGGGACTAGTCTCCTATGAGCAGTTCTTC | CATSAGLVSYEQFF
TRBJ1-1 | TRBV19 | . | . | TGTGCCACTCAAAGCCGGCGGCGAGACTCCAAGGGCCGGGGAGCTTTCTTT | CATQSRRRDSKGRGAFF
TRBJ2-7 | TRBV19 | TRBD1 | . | TGTGCCAGTAGTATGGGGCCGGGACAGGGGCGGCACGAGCAGTACTTC | CASSMGPGQGRHEQYF
TRBJ2-3 | TRBV5-1 | TRBD1 | . | TGCGCCAGCAGCTCACGACAGGGGGCAACAGATACGCAGTATTTT | CASSSRQGATDTQYF
TRBJ2-3 | TRBV30 | . | . | TGTGCCTGGAGTAAGGGATGGAGGCTCCCCATCACAGATACGCAGTATTTT | CAWSKGWRLPITDTQYF
TRBJ2-7 | TRBV7-2 | . | . | TGTGCCAGCAGTTTGGACTACAACTCCTACGAGCAGTACTTC | CASSLDYNSYEQYF
TRBJ1-2 | TRBV6-1 | . | . | TGTGCCAGCAGGTTAGGAGGTGACTATGGCTACACCTTC | CASRLGGDYGYTF
TRBJ2-7 | TRBV5-1 | . | . | TGCGCCAGCAGCTTGGAGGGGGGGTACGAGCAGTACTTC | CASSLEGGYEQYF